These T cell receptor beta chains were read from a single sample in a study of cytotoxic CD8 clonotypes in ibrutinib-treated CLL. The repertoire was sequenced with immunoSEQ multiplex PCR; TCRdb's copy has only in-frame clones and lacks some. The profile shows approximately 100,000 clones, 58% of them singletons. The sequencing used PBMCs, collected after 24 months of ibrutinib treatment. Receptors were obtained from a human donor with chronic lymphocytic leukemia. Each CDR3 is given with its conserved first and last residue. The order of the fields is CDR3 protein, CDR3 DNA, CDR3 length, D gene, J gene, V gene, clone size. A D gene is named only where the DNA matches it firmly. Part of the rows lack a size; the others show once, few, many or a class for expanded clones.

CDR3aa: CASSLGNSNQETQYF
CDR3nt: TGTGCCAGCAGCTTGGGGAACTCGAACCAAGAGACCCAGTACTTC
len: 15
d_gene: -
j_gene: TRBJ2-5
v_gene: TRBV11-2
abundance: -

CDR3aa: CASSKQQGYEQYF
CDR3nt: TGTGCCAGCAGTAAACAACAGGGGTACGAGCAGTACTTC
len: 13
d_gene: TRBD1
j_gene: TRBJ2-7
v_gene: TRBV2
abundance: -

CDR3aa: CASSGQGTGELFF
CDR3nt: TGTGCCAGCAGTGGACAGGGAACCGGGGAGCTGTTTTTT
len: 13
d_gene: TRBD1
j_gene: TRBJ2-2
v_gene: TRBV2
abundance: -

CDR3aa: CSAGGTANTGELFF
CDR3nt: TGCAGCGCCGGCGGGACGGCGAACACCGGGGAGCTGTTTTTT
len: 14
d_gene: -
j_gene: TRBJ2-2
v_gene: TRBV29-1
abundance: -

CDR3aa: CASSLQGAKLQETQYF
CDR3nt: TGCGCCAGCAGCTTACAGGGGGCCAAGTTACAAGAGACCCAGTACTTC
len: 16
d_gene: TRBD1
j_gene: TRBJ2-5
v_gene: TRBV5-1
abundance: few

CDR3aa: CASSQVSGARNNEQFF
CDR3nt: TGCGCCAGCAGCCAAGTTTCCGGGGCCAGGAACAATGAGCAGTTCTTC
len: 16
d_gene: -
j_gene: TRBJ2-1
v_gene: TRBV4-1
abundance: few

CDR3aa: CASRPSPAGSLSHGYTF
CDR3nt: TGTGCCAGCAGACCCTCCCCGGCGGGCTCCTTAAGCCATGGCTACACCTTC
len: 17
d_gene: -
j_gene: TRBJ1-2
v_gene: TRBV7-3
abundance: -

CDR3aa: CAITGLATDTQYF
CDR3nt: TGTGCCATCACGGGACTAGCAACGGATACGCAGTATTTT
len: 13
d_gene: TRBD2
j_gene: TRBJ2-3
v_gene: TRBV10-3
abundance: -

CDR3aa: CASSPRTGGGRSSYEQYF
CDR3nt: TGTGCCAGCAGCCCCCGGACAGGAGGGGGCCGAAGCTCCTACGAGCAGTACTTC
len: 18
d_gene: -
j_gene: TRBJ2-7
v_gene: TRBV7-2
abundance: -

CDR3aa: CASSLLLAGPTGELFF
CDR3nt: TGCGCCAGCAGCTTGCTTCTAGCGGGGCCTACCGGGGAGCTGTTTTTT
len: 16
d_gene: TRBD2
j_gene: TRBJ2-2
v_gene: TRBV5-1
abundance: -

CDR3aa: CSTRQGLETQYF
CDR3nt: TGCAGCACCCGACAGGGTTTGGAGACCCAGTACTTC
len: 12
d_gene: TRBD1
j_gene: TRBJ2-5
v_gene: TRBV29-1
abundance: few

CDR3aa: CASSPGLNQETQYF
CDR3nt: TGTGCCAGCAGCCCGGGACTCAACCAAGAGACCCAGTACTTC
len: 14
d_gene: -
j_gene: TRBJ2-5
v_gene: TRBV6-1
abundance: -

CDR3aa: CASSGQGTGELFF
CDR3nt: TGTGCCAGCAGTGGACAGGGGACCGGGGAGCTGTTTTTT
len: 13
d_gene: TRBD1
j_gene: TRBJ2-2
v_gene: TRBV6-5
abundance: few

CDR3aa: CASSEQGITGNTIYF
CDR3nt: TGTGCCAGCAGTGAACAGGGGATCACTGGAAACACCATATATTTT
len: 15
d_gene: -
j_gene: TRBJ1-3
v_gene: TRBV2
abundance: many

CDR3aa: CASRPRGLEQYF
CDR3nt: TGTGCCAGCAGACCGAGGGGGCTCGAGCAGTACTTC
len: 12
d_gene: TRBD1
j_gene: TRBJ2-7
v_gene: TRBV28
abundance: -

CDR3aa: CASSLARLGNSYEQYF
CDR3nt: TGTGCCAGCAGCTTAGCGCGGTTAGGTAACTCCTACGAGCAGTACTTC
len: 16
d_gene: -
j_gene: TRBJ2-7
v_gene: TRBV7-9
abundance: -

CDR3aa: CSARVNYEQYF
CDR3nt: TGCAGTGCTAGAGTTAATTACGAGCAGTACTTC
len: 11
d_gene: -
j_gene: TRBJ2-7
v_gene: TRBV20-1
abundance: -

CDR3aa: CAWRVPGQGSYNSPLHF
CDR3nt: TGTGCCTGGAGGGTACCGGGACAGGGCTCCTATAATTCACCCCTCCACTTT
len: 17
d_gene: TRBD1
j_gene: TRBJ1-6
v_gene: TRBV30
abundance: few

CDR3aa: CASEETGQAYGYTF
CDR3nt: TGTGCCAGCGAGGAAACAGGGCAGGCCTATGGCTACACCTTC
len: 14
d_gene: -
j_gene: TRBJ1-2
v_gene: TRBV6-1
abundance: -

CDR3aa: CASTESGELFF
CDR3nt: TGCGCCAGCACAGAGTCCGGGGAGCTGTTTTTT
len: 11
d_gene: -
j_gene: TRBJ2-2
v_gene: TRBV5-1
abundance: -

CDR3aa: CASSFDTGELFF
CDR3nt: TGTGCCAGTAGTTTCGACACCGGGGAGCTGTTTTTT
len: 12
d_gene: -
j_gene: TRBJ2-2
v_gene: TRBV19
abundance: few

CDR3aa: CASSEGAAGNTIYF
CDR3nt: TGTGCCAGCAGTGAGGGGGCAGCTGGAAACACCATATATTTT
len: 14
d_gene: -
j_gene: TRBJ1-3
v_gene: TRBV6-1
abundance: -

CDR3aa: CASSAGQYEQYF
CDR3nt: TGTGCCAGCAGTGCGGGACAGTACGAGCAGTACTTC
len: 12
d_gene: TRBD1
j_gene: TRBJ2-7
v_gene: TRBV25-1
abundance: -

CDR3aa: CASSLAAGFTGELFF
CDR3nt: TGTGCCAGCAGCTTAGCAGCGGGGTTTACCGGGGAGCTGTTTTTT
len: 15
d_gene: TRBD2
j_gene: TRBJ2-2
v_gene: TRBV7-8
abundance: few

CDR3aa: CASSSQGFYEQYF
CDR3nt: TGTGCCAGCAGCTCACAGGGATTCTACGAGCAGTACTTC
len: 13
d_gene: -
j_gene: TRBJ2-7
v_gene: TRBV7-2
abundance: -

CDR3aa: CASSRWGADTGELFF
CDR3nt: TGTGCCAGCTCCCGTTGGGGGGCCGACACCGGGGAGCTGTTTTTT
len: 15
d_gene: -
j_gene: TRBJ2-2
v_gene: TRBV18
abundance: -

CDR3aa: CASSISGGPGNEQFF
CDR3nt: TGTGCCAGCAGCATTAGCGGGGGGCCGGGGAATGAGCAGTTCTTC
len: 15
d_gene: TRBD2
j_gene: TRBJ2-1
v_gene: TRBV9
abundance: -

CDR3aa: CASSLFGGGASTDTQYF
CDR3nt: TGTGCCAGCAGTTTGTTTGGCGGGGGGGCTAGCACAGATACGCAGTATTTT
len: 17
d_gene: TRBD2
j_gene: TRBJ2-3
v_gene: TRBV28
abundance: -

CDR3aa: CASSRRMGYEQYF
CDR3nt: TGTGCCAGCAGCCGGAGGATGGGGTACGAGCAGTACTTC
len: 13
d_gene: -
j_gene: TRBJ2-7
v_gene: TRBV11-1
abundance: once

CDR3aa: CSALSVQGRGEAFF
CDR3nt: TGCAGCGCCCTATCGGTACAGGGGAGGGGTGAAGCTTTCTTT
len: 14
d_gene: TRBD1
j_gene: TRBJ1-1
v_gene: TRBV29-1
abundance: -

CDR3aa: CASSVAGGANQETQYF
CDR3nt: TGTGCCAGCAGCGTAGCCGGCGGGGCGAATCAAGAGACCCAGTACTTC
len: 16
d_gene: -
j_gene: TRBJ2-5
v_gene: TRBV9
abundance: once

CDR3aa: CASSVGVAGANVLTF
CDR3nt: TGTGCCAGCAGTGTGGGAGTGGCTGGGGCCAACGTCCTGACTTTC
len: 15
d_gene: -
j_gene: TRBJ2-6
v_gene: TRBV5-6
abundance: -

CDR3aa: CASFSGTGAYEQYF
CDR3nt: TGTGCCAGTTTCTCCGGGACAGGGGCGTACGAGCAGTACTTC
len: 14
d_gene: TRBD1
j_gene: TRBJ2-7
v_gene: TRBV28
abundance: -

CDR3aa: CASSLDGNEQYF
CDR3nt: TGTGCCAGCAGCTTGGATGGGAACGAGCAGTACTTC
len: 12
d_gene: -
j_gene: TRBJ2-7
v_gene: TRBV5-4
abundance: -

CDR3aa: CASSFSGVKNTGELFF
CDR3nt: TGTGCCAGCAGTTTCTCAGGGGTCAAGAACACCGGGGAGCTGTTTTTT
len: 16
d_gene: -
j_gene: TRBJ2-2
v_gene: TRBV28
abundance: -

CDR3aa: CASTPTGTGGGYTF
CDR3nt: TGTGCCAGCACCCCCACCGGGACAGGGGGCGGCTACACCTTC
len: 14
d_gene: TRBD1
j_gene: TRBJ1-2
v_gene: TRBV6-1
abundance: few

CDR3aa: CASSLAQGVTDTQYF
CDR3nt: TGTGCCAGCAGCTTAGCGCAGGGCGTGACAGATACGCAGTATTTT
len: 15
d_gene: -
j_gene: TRBJ2-3
v_gene: TRBV11-3
abundance: once

CDR3aa: CAISAGGFADTQYF
CDR3nt: TGTGCCATCAGCGCAGGGGGCTTTGCAGATACGCAGTATTTT
len: 14
d_gene: TRBD1
j_gene: TRBJ2-3
v_gene: TRBV10-3
abundance: -

CDR3aa: CASSESTGGLEAFF
CDR3nt: TGCGCCAGCAGTGAGTCGACAGGGGGCCTTGAAGCTTTCTTT
len: 14
d_gene: TRBD1
j_gene: TRBJ1-1
v_gene: TRBV10-1
abundance: once

CDR3aa: CASSLMGTAGETQYF
CDR3nt: TGTGCCAGCAGCTTGATGGGGACGGCTGGAGAGACCCAGTACTTC
len: 15
d_gene: -
j_gene: TRBJ2-5
v_gene: TRBV5-5
abundance: -